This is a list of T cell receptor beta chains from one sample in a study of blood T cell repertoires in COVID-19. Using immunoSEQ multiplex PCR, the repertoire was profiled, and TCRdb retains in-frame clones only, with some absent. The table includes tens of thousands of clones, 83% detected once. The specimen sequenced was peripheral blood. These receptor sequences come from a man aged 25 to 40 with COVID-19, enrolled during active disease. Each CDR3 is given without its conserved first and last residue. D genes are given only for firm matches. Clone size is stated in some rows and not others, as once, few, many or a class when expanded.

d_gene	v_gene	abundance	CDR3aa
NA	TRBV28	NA	ASSYDRNYGYT
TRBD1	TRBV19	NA	ASSTRTGGNTEAF
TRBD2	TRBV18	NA	ASSPPGTTQIYTAEQF
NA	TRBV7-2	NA	ASSAGRGLNNEQF
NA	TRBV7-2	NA	ASSLAQYGYT
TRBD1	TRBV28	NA	ASEGQGDNSPLH
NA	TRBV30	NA	ACLPITGETQY
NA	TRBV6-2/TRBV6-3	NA	ASSLQGAGVDRNQPQH
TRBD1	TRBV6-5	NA	ASRTDRGGNSPLH
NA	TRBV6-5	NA	ASSLQFKQPQH
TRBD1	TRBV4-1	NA	ASSQGQGDSNQPQH
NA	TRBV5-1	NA	ASSPQGTGANVLT
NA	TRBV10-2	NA	ASSVQGSTEAF
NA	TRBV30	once	AWSELYGYT
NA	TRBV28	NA	ASRSGTYNSPLH
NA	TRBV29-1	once	SVVMNTEAF
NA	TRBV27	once	ASSFGRDNYGYT
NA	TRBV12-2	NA	ASRPKPPLTPTGELF
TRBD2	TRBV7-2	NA	ASSSGLAEYYEQY
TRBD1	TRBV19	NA	ASNDPGGQAF
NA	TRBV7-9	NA	ASSREQGQSNEKLF
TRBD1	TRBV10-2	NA	ASSSQGANTQY
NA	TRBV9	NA	ASSVEGLGSYNEQF
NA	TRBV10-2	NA	ASSPGASNQPQH
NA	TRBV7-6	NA	ASSSQTREGEKLF
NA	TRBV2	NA	ASSEGTTGYT
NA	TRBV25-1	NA	ASSGRVGGNYEQY
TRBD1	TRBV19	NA	ASSMEHRGSSYT
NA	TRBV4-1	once	ASSQEGGWAEAF
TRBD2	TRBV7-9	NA	ASSPTQGTSGYRELF
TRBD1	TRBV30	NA	AWSVQGARGKLF
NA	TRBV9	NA	ASSVGGEVTDTQY
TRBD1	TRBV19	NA	ASTPDDRGRQPQH